Given below is one T cell receptor (beta chain) in context. This clone was counted between two and nine times. Its antigen is currently not known. Base qualities are not provided; no much larger clone lies one nucleotide away. This sample stems from a study of cytomegalovirus exposure and HLA in healthy donors (dated by TCRdb to the late 2010s). Some background on the complete study: An earlier analysis of 587 of the donors reported 250 to 300 Gb of sequence data and approximately 120 million unique TCR beta sequences obtained from about 179 million T cells. On average, 235,054 unique TCR beta nucleotide sequences were sequenced per donor among 398 genotyped donors of the cohort, with 15% to 20% of those sequences being non-productive. The study profiled the T cell repertoires of 500 to 800 subjects by immunosequencing and related them to cytomegalovirus serostatus. Because of strong linkage in the cohort, a handful of DR-DQ haplotypes were treated as single units for association and clustering. A later genetic analysis took genome-wide SNP genotypes for about 65% of the 666 donors and used that subset as a discovery cohort. Roughly 320 gigabases of sequencing data and roughly 80 million unique TCR sequences made up an early release that covered several hundred HLA-typed donors. Donor age, sex, ethnicity and CMV serostatus were collected together with the repertoire data. All discovery cohort repertoires had been generated using a single sequencing platform. A later analysis re-analyzed previously published TCR beta repertoires from about 600 donors and added high-resolution HLA genotyping to study TCR occurrence patterns. High-throughput TCR immunosequencing, statistical association of individual TCRs with disease status, and machine learning were combined to predict cytomegalovirus infection status. Besides the first cohort of 666 subjects, a separate validation cohort made up of roughly 120 different subjects was used. Rather than drawing on any new phenotypic data, the later analysis identified candidate immune exposures from TCR beta sequences and the way those sequences occurred across donors. Among the roughly 400 genotyped donors, approximately 77% belonged to the genetic ancestry cluster associated with self-reported Caucasian donors. To decide whether each TCR beta V gene segment behaved as functional or pseudogenic, an earlier analysis of approximately 600 of the donors relied on high-throughput TCR beta sequencing. The study aimed to test whether cataloging public T cell receptors could reveal signatures of past pathogen exposure. Typing coverage varied by locus: about 620-630 donors for A, B, C, DRB1 and DQB1; 500 to 550 for DQA1; about 590 for DPA1; approximately 450 for DPB1. Class I and class II HLA loci were covered by the typing at four-digit resolution.

Receptor libraries were prepared by the immunoSEQ multiplex PCR assay. The multiplex PCR relied on a mix of 60 forward primers for TCR Vbeta segments and 13 reverse primers for TCR Jbeta segments. The CDR3 region of rearranged TCR beta genes was amplified from genomic DNA with a multiplex PCR assay. Amplified TCR beta libraries were sequenced as 87-base-pair reads on the Illumina HiSeq System. Per the source publication's procedure: A later analysis tallied tens of millions of unique TCR beta chains across the 666 repertoires, and some 10 million of those chains were shared by two or more donors. To remove PCR and sequencing errors, raw reads were error-corrected and collapsed into unique sequences using a nearest-neighbor algorithm that merged closely related sequences. To assign V, D and J gene segments, CDR3 sequences were aligned to IMGT reference sequences. For a sequence to be retained, a match of at least six nucleotides to both a V gene segment and a J gene segment was required. A rearrangement was called productive if the CDR3 had no stop codons and remained in frame with V and J, and every other rearrangement was called non-productive. CDR3 was defined by IMGT convention, running from the second conserved V-encoded cysteine to the conserved J-encoded phenylalanine. The earlier analysis of 500 to 650 of the donors excluded any sequence lacking an unambiguous match to a single V gene segment. In an earlier analysis of approximately 610 of the donors, V segments were called functional above 56.7% productive rearrangements and were called segregating when the between-donor standard deviation exceeded 5%. A statistical classification framework was built for diagnosing cytomegalovirus status from the catalog of TCR beta chain sequences. In a later analysis, TCR nucleotide sequences were compared against IMGT/GENE-DB human TR gene sequences so that V and J genes could be assigned. Using the TCRdist pipeline, a later analysis assigned CDR3 sequences along with most-parsimonious VDJ recombination scenarios. In a later analysis, every TCR beta chain was defined by the combination of its CDR3 amino acid sequence and its V-gene family, and reads without a unique V-gene family were dropped. In a later analysis, fewer than 600 highly shared, low-generation-probability nucleotide sequences were removed to address suspected cross-contamination and a sequencing artifact. A later analysis calculated a clonal expansion index for each public chain from normalized within-repertoire ranks of inferred template counts. In a later analysis, generation probabilities were computed using a VDJ recombination model fitted to out-of-frame rearrangements, and the results were checked against IGoR. In a later analysis, TCR-TCR, TCR-HLA and TCR-CMV co-occurrence was scored with hypergeometric tests, and a repertoire-size bias correction was applied to TCR pairs. A later analysis estimated false discovery rates by permuting HLA or CMV assignments 20 times. In a later analysis, co-occurring TCRs were grouped using DBSCAN, with TCRdist sequence similarity added in when clustering inside HLA-allele-positive subsets. Repertoires with fewer than 30,000 or more than 120,000 public chains were left out of co-occurrence clustering, as were about 5 repertoires with anomalous nucleotide sharing. TCRdb mirrors the immuneACCESS table, restricted to in-frame sequences. Some clones are absent from its copies; in checked studies, under half trace to an unresolved V gene, and the reason for the others is unknown. From that table come the V and J calls and clone size; the DNA was used to work out D and trimming. The sample table records 130,000 or so clones; more than 70% of these occur just once. The ten largest clonotypes hold 3.3% of the sample.

Taken from cysteine to phenylalanine, the CDR3 has 15 residues. Only CDR3 DNA remains: 45 bases, in frame from the first base. CDR1 SNHLY and CDR2 FYNNEI were looked up in the germline V gene. V has 6 bases trimmed and J has 0 bases trimmed; junction bases matching no gene number 5. What the work shows at the level of the full study, not this receptor alone: The authors suggested that the approach could potentially be extended to other disease states and immunological phenotypes. According to a later analysis, most CMV-associated TCR beta chains appeared to be HLA-restricted, and the HLA associations seemed to be driven largely by CMV exposure. Because counts were too low, roughly 16 rarely observed V segments, including chromosome 9 orphons, were excluded from the earlier analysis of some 540 of the donors. The classifier was reported to diagnose cytomegalovirus status with high specificity and sensitivity in both the original cohort and the validation cohort. Presence/absence analyses assumed roughly uniform sequencing depth across donors, an assumption that may not hold. In the study, some 160 TCR beta chains were listed as associated with cytomegalovirus. V-gene and J-gene trimming of TCR beta chains was associated with a missense DCLRE1C variant in a later genetic analysis, and the association was replicated in an independent cohort. Three of the identified cytomegalovirus-associated TCR beta chains were confirmed in vitro to be specific for cytomegalovirus antigens. Correlated functional status among segregating V segments might be attributable to linkage disequilibrium, but an unknown experimental factor could not be ruled out. When HLA alleles, especially DR and DQ, strongly co-occurred, TCR associations were difficult to assign to individual alleles. In a later analysis, several top co-occurrence clusters were reported to appear linked to parvovirus B19, influenza, CMV and Epstein-Barr virus. Some IMGT-functional V segments, including TRBV6-2 and TRBV6-3, could not be told apart with the 87-base-pair reads, so those segments were excluded. In a later genetic analysis, fewer N-insertions in productive TCRs were reported among donors in an Asian-associated ancestry cluster than the roughly 700-donor mean. In a later analysis, HLA-associated TCR beta chains showed more clonal expansion and lower generation probabilities than non-associated chains that were equally common. This cohort had only TCR beta chains sequenced, and the lack of alpha or paired-chain data limited which features could be detected. A group of highly shared sequence variants was considered likely to be a technical artifact of the sequencing pipeline. HLA typing was unavailable for some donors at each locus, so association tests used only the typed subset. The only immune exposure information available for the cohort was CMV serostatus. According to a later analysis, TCR association rates differed among HLA loci, with DRB1 alleles showing the most associated TCRs and HLA-C alleles showing the fewest. A further reported finding was that TCR beta sequences accurately predicted the HLA-A and HLA-B alleles for most subjects in the first cohort. Most TCR sequences were seen in very few donors, while some public TCRs were found in many individuals. In an earlier analysis of around 600 of the donors, most TCR beta V segments were observed in productive rearrangements about 87% or about 30% of the time, broadly matching IMGT annotations. A later analysis associated around 16,000 TCR beta sequences with specific HLA alleles at a false discovery rate of 0.05.

In total, just over 650 healthy bone marrow donors made up the cohort. All cohort members were sampled while nominally healthy, although unrecorded immune exposures were likely present. The donor was CMV seronegative and belonged to the group of more than 300 seronegative cohort members. Each donor provided a peripheral blood sample, and peripheral blood mononuclear cells were used for TCR beta sequencing. The Qiagen DNeasy Blood Extraction Kit was used to extract genomic DNA from the blood cell samples. This TCR was sampled from a man aged 35 to 55 in good health and CMV-seronegative. The chain couples TRBV2 to TRBJ1-1, with 9 middle bases fitting TRBD1. Sequencing was done on a sample of PBMCs. The DNA sequence is as follows: TGTGCCAGCAGCGGACAGGGGTCCATGAACACTGAAGCTTTCTTT. Its amino acids are CASSGQGSMNTEAFF.